The clone carrying this T cell receptor (beta chain) was observed once. Antigen: not known. This sample is drawn from a study of radiotherapy plus CTLA-4 blockade in lung cancer. On the study more broadly: Disease control was present in 30% to 35% of patients, and objective responses in approximately 20%. Study-level points and caveats: An expansion of tumor-derived TCR clones occurred in blood after radiotherapy plus ipilimumab. It was early blood T cell clone dynamics, with interferon-beta, that reportedly best predicted response.

CDR3 size: 17 residues. Germline lookup yields CDR1 SEHNR and CDR2 FQNEAQ (reference sequence). After removal of 7 bases from V and 1 base from J, the junction contained 14 bases not matched to a gene. Libraries were prepared by immunoSEQ multiplex PCR; TCRdb keeps only in-frame clonotypes and omits some of them. The data contain about 31,000 clones, approximately 82% of them singletons. J is TRBJ1-1 and V is TRBV7-9; TRBD1 agrees at 8 bases. The clonotype was recovered from a human donor with non-small cell lung cancer who had stable disease on radiotherapy plus ipilimumab. The sequences come from peripheral blood, collected from a patient treated with radiotherapy plus ipilimumab. CDR3 protein: CASMSPTGANQNTEAFF. The CDR3 DNA follows: TGTGCCAGCATGTCCCCGACAGGGGCGAACCAGAACACTGAAGCTTTCTTT.